This TCR beta chain was sequenced in a study of blood T cell repertoires in COVID-19. V was cut by 0 bases and J by 10 bases, with 9 bases left in between. The CDR3 length is 12 residues. Germline V CDR1 and CDR2: SNHLY, FYNNEI. The table lists this clone with a count of one. Method: immunoSEQ multiplex PCR; TCRdb's copy keeps in-frame clones and lacks some. The sample consists of about 74,000 clones, about 80% of them appearing once. The genes are TRBV2 and TRBJ1-1, with a possible D match to TRBD1 (6 bases). Sequencing was performed on peripheral blood. This TCR was sampled from a human donor in a cohort sampled during active COVID-19. CDR3 amino acids: CASSEAEGGAFF. For the CDR3, the DNA is TGTGCCAGCAGTGAAGCCGAAGGGGGAGCTTTCTTT. Drawing the rest from reference TRBV2 and TRBJ1-1, the complete variable domain is EPEVTQTPSHQVTQMGQEVILRCVPISNHLYFYWYRQILGQKVEFLVSFYNNEISEKSEIFDDQFSVERPDGSNFTLKIRSTKLEDSAMYFCASSEAEGGAFFGQGTRLTVV.